The subject of this entry is one T cell receptor beta chain. This entry comes from a study of cytotoxic CD8 clonotypes in ibrutinib-treated CLL. The data were produced by immunoSEQ multiplex PCR, yet TCRdb's version contains in-frame clones alone and is incomplete. The sample shows some 50,000 clones, under 75% of them seen only once. This CDR3 has 13 amino acids. Germline assignment: CDR1 LNHDA and CDR2 SQIVND (reference sequence). The V gene lost 5 bases and the J gene lost 10 bases, with 12 bases spanning the gap. The sample here was PBMCs, taken after 12 months of ibrutinib treatment. The chain employs TRBV19 and TRBJ1-6, with D possibly TRBD1 on 5 matching bases. The clonotype was recovered from a human donor with chronic lymphocytic leukemia. CDR3 coding DNA: TGTGCCAGTAGTGGATGGACACCCTCACCCCTCCACTTT. Protein product: CASSGWTPSPLHF.